This T cell receptor (beta chain) comes out of a study of blood T cell repertoires in COVID-19. About the study: The United States, Italy and Spain provided the acute and convalescent COVID-19 samples. In each case, the material was cDNA or gDNA derived from T cells, B-cell-depleted T cells, or PBMCs.

Only one count was recorded for this clone. Under the authors' procedure: Amplified reference gene primers provided the basis for estimating nucleated cell counts. The data were produced by immunoSEQ multiplex PCR, yet TCRdb's version contains in-frame clones alone and is incomplete. Clonal size and the V and J genes are those of that table, whereas D and trimming came from the DNA. The sample shows hundreds of thousands of clones, 85% of them seen only once. The J segment lost 8 bases and the V segment lost 6 bases, leaving 3 bases of the junction unmatched. The CDR3 loop spans 11 amino acids. Per germline, CDR1 MNHEY and CDR2 SVGAGI.

The source is a woman aged 45-65 years with active or convalescent COVID-19. The genes are TRBV6-5 and TRBJ1-2, with TRBD1 matching over 7 bases. Sequenced: peripheral blood. The CDR3 DNA is TGTGCCAGCAGGAGGGGGCACGGCTACACCTTC. Its translation is CASRRGHGYTF.